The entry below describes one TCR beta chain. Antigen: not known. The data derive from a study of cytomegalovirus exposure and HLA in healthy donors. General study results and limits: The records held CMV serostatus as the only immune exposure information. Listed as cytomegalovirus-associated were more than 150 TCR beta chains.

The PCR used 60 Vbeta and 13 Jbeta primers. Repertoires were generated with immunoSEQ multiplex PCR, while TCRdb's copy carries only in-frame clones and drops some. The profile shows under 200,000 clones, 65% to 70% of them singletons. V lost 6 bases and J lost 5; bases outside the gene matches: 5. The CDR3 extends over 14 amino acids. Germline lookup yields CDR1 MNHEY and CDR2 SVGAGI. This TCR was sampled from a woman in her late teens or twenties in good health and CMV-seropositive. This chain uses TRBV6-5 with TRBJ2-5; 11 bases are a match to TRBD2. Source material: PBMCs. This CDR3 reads CASSRRTSGETQYF. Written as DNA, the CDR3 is TGTGCCAGCAGCCGTCGGACTAGCGGGGAGACCCAGTACTTC.